Described below is a single T cell receptor beta chain sequence and its context. Its target is not known. Trimming took 2 bases from V and 6 from J, leaving 5 bases between them. CDR1 is MDHEN and CDR2 is SYDVKM in the germline V gene. The CDR3 is 11 residues long. Sequencing was performed with immunoSEQ multiplex PCR; in TCRdb, only in-frame clones are kept and a portion is missing. This table holds a few thousand clones, roughly 72% found once. These data come from a study of immune cell composition in non-small cell lung cancer. Template was genomic DNA from frozen, unsorted single-cell suspensions. The study, taken as a whole, reports: Dominant in vivo tumour-associated clones were not shown to share tumour-reactive sequences.

V is TRBV28 and J is TRBJ2-7; D not certain. Sequenced input: lung tumor tissue. The receptor comes from a human donor with non-small cell lung cancer. In nucleotides, the CDR3 is TGTGCCAGCAGTTTAGTATCCGAGCAGTACTTC. Translating gives CASSLVSEQYF.